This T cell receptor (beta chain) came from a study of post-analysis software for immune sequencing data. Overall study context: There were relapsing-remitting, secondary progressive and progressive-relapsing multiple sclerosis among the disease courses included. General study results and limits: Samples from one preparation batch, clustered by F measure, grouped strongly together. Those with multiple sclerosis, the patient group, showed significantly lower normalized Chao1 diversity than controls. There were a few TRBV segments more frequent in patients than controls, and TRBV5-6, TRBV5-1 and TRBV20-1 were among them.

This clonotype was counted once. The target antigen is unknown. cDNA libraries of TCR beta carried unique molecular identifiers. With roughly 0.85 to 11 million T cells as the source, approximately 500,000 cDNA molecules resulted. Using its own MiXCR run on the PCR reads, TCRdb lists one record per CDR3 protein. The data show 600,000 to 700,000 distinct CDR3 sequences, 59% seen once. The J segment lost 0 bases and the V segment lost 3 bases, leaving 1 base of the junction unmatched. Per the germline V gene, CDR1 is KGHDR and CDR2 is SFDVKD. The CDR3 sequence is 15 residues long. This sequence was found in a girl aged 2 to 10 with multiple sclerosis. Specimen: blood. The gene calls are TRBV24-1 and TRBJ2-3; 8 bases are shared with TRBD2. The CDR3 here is CATSDPSGSTDTQYF. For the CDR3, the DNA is TGTGCCACCAGTGATCCTAGCGGGAGCACAGATACGCAGTATTTT.